The 15 T cell receptor beta chains below come from one sample, sequenced in a study of blood T cell repertoires in COVID-19. The table came from immunoSEQ multiplex PCR; TCRdb's copy has only in-frame clones and leaves some out. The sample has tens of thousands of clones, approximately 90% seen once. Sequencing was carried out using peripheral blood. These receptor sequences come from a man between 65 and 85 years old with acute or convalescent COVID-19.

The rearrangement links TRBV21-1 to TRBJ2-2; the table's D call TRBD2 went unverified against the DNA. TRBV21-1 is flagged as a pseudogene. The CDR3 runs 18 residues. The CDR3 DNA sequence: TGTGCCAGCAGGCCAATAATAACGGGACTAGCGGGGGGTAAGGAGCTGTTTTTT. Protein product: CASRPIITGLAGGKELFF.

The chain carries TRBV29-1 and TRBJ2-7, with a weak D call TRBD2 (6 bases). Germline values: CDR1 SQVTM, CDR2 ANQGSEA. The CDR3 has 11 residues. V lost 4 bases and J 3 bases, leaving 7 bases between the germline ends. CDR3 protein: CSVAGGYEQYF. The CDR3 DNA sequence: TGCAGCGTTGCCGGGGGCTACGAGCAGTACTTC.

This clone has a handful of counts. The chain joins TRBV9 to TRBJ2-1, with a tentative D call TRBD2 (5 bases). The germline V gene encodes CDR1 SGDLS and CDR2 YYNGEE. The CDR3 is 13 amino acids. V was shortened by 7 bases and J by 6 bases, with 14 bases between the two germline ends. The CDR3 is CASSGSFGNEQFF. The CDR3 nucleotides are TGTGCCAGCTCGGGGTCGTTCGGCAATGAGCAGTTCTTC.

The chain has TRBV19 and TRBJ1-5; 7 positions agree with TRBD1. The CDR3 runs 13 residues. The trim removed 7 bases at V and 4 bases at J, leaving 4 bases unmatched. Germline assignment: CDR1 LNHDA and CDR2 SQIVND (reference sequence). The CDR3, as DNA: TGTGCCAGTACCCCGGGACAGAATCAGCCCCAGCATTTT. Translated, it gives CASTPGQNQPQHF.

The chain links TRBV29-1 to TRBJ1-2; D ambiguous. Germline V gene data show CDR1 as SQVTM and CDR2 as ANQGSEA. This CDR3 is 13 amino acids long. V lost 3 bases and J lost 2, with 10 bases in between. The CDR3 region is CSVDPGANYGYTF. The DNA of the CDR3 is TGCAGCGTTGATCCGGGAGCGAACTATGGCTACACCTTC.

This clone was detected only a few times. The CDR3 DNA sequence: TGCGCCAGCAGCTTGGCGCCTAGCGGGGACTACGAGCAGTACTTC. This codes for CASSLAPSGDYEQYF. The chain links TRBV5-1 to TRBJ2-7; 9 nucleotides align to TRBD2. The V gene's germline CDR1 is SGHRS and CDR2 YFSETQ. The CDR3 spans 15 residues. The V segment lost 0 bases and the J segment 3 bases; nucleotides outside the gene matches: 4. The full variable domain, with the rest looked up from reference TRBV5-1 and TRBJ2-7, is KAGVTQTPRYLIKTRGQQVTLSCSPISGHRSVSWYQQTPGQGLQFLFEYFSETQRNKGNFPGRFSGRQFSNSRSEMNVSTLELGDSALYLCASSLAPSGDYEQYFGPGTRLTVT.

This rearrangement joins TRBV7-9 to TRBJ2-1; 9 bases are a match to TRBD2. V shed 8 bases, J shed 9 bases, and the junction held 11 bases outside the gene matches. Germline CDR1 is SEHNR and CDR2 is FQNEAQ (reference sequence). The length of the CDR3 is 14 residues. CDR3 sequence reads: CASGGEREVREQFF. CDR3 nucleotide sequence: TGTGCCAGCGGGGGAGAGCGGGAGGTTCGTGAGCAGTTCTTC.

V is TRBV7-2 and J is TRBJ2-5, with 9 nucleotides matching TRBD1. V trimming: 1 base; J trimming: 2 bases; junction bases outside the gene matches: 5. Germline CDR1 is SGHTA and CDR2 is FQGNSA. The CDR3 spans 16 residues. The CDR3 region is CASSLGPGQGQETQYF. DNA of the CDR3: TGTGCCAGCAGCTTAGGACCGGGACAGGGTCAAGAGACCCAGTACTTC.

V gene TRBV19 combines with J gene TRBJ2-1; 8 positions match TRBD1. The CDR3 sequence is 14 residues long. CDR1 and CDR2 from the germline V gene are LNHDA and SQIVND (reference sequence). Trimming took 6 bases from V and 3 from J; bases not matched to a gene: 4. The CDR3 nucleotides are TGTGCCAGTAGGAGACAGGGGAACTACAATGAGCAGTTCTTC. It translates to CASRRQGNYNEQFF.

V gene TRBV11-2 combines with J gene TRBJ2-2; TRBD1 agrees at 7 bases. The CDR3 contains 15 residues. Germline CDR1 is SGHAT and CDR2 is FQNNGV. With V trimmed by 3 bases and J by 7 bases, 8 bases remained unmatched. As DNA, the CDR3 is TGTGCCAGCAGCTTGAGAGGGGGCGTTGTCGGGGAGCTGTTTTTT. It is translated as CASSLRGGVVGELFF.

This chain joins TRBV4-2 and TRBJ2-1, with D perhaps TRBD1 (6 bases). Germline V gene sequence: CDR1 LGHNA, CDR2 YNFKEQ. Trimming removed 4 bases at V and 8 bases at J, with 15 bases between. CDR3 length: 14 amino acids. Written as DNA, the CDR3 is TGTGCCAGCAGCCTCCGAAGGGGGAACCATGAGCAGTTCTTC. This gives the protein CASSLRRGNHEQFF.

The chain has TRBV7-2 and TRBJ1-1, with D possibly matching TRBD1 (5 bases). Trimming cost V 0 bases and J 5 bases, with 7 bases left between them. CDR1 and CDR2 from the germline V gene are SGHTA and FQGNSA. The CDR3 is 13 amino acids. The CDR3 DNA sequence: TGTGCCAGCAGCTTAGCAGGGGAAACTGAAGCTTTCTTT. It is translated as CASSLAGETEAFF. Combining the CDR3 with reference TRBV7-2 and TRBJ1-1 gives the whole variable domain GAGVSQSPSNKVTEKGKDVELRCDPISGHTALYWYRQSLGQGLEFLIYFQGNSAPDKSGLPSDRFSAERTGGSVSTLTIQRTQQEDSAVYLCASSLAGETEAFFGQGTRLTVV.

The genes are TRBV27 and TRBJ1-5; 7 positions match TRBD1. The CDR3 extends over 16 amino acids. The ends lost 5 bases at V and 7 bases at J; junction bases unmatched: 14. Germline V gene lookup returns CDR1 MNHEY and CDR2 SMNVEV (reference sequence). DNA of the CDR3: TGTGCCAGCAGTCTCACTCCGGACAGGCGGGTGCAGCCCCAGCATTTT. This gives the protein CASSLTPDRRVQPQHF.

The chain employs TRBV7-2 and TRBJ1-5, with 8 bases fitting TRBD1. Germline V gives CDR1 SGHTA, CDR2 FQGNSA. The V segment lost 5 bases and the J segment 6 bases; nucleotides outside the gene matches: 6. The CDR3 has 14 residues. As DNA, the CDR3 is TGTGCCAGCAGCCCCGGACAGGGCATTCAGCCCCAGCATTTT. Translated, it gives CASSPGQGIQPQHF.

The CDR3 here is CASSYAGGQPQHF. The CDR3 nucleotides are TGTGCCAGCAGTTACGCCGGAGGGCAGCCCCAGCATTTT. This chain connects TRBV6-2 or TRBV6-3 to TRBJ1-5; D gene uncertain. Trimming shortened V by 2 bases and J by 7 bases, and 9 bases separated the two germline ends. CDR1 is MNHEY and CDR2 is SVGEGT in the germline V gene. There are 13 residues in the CDR3.